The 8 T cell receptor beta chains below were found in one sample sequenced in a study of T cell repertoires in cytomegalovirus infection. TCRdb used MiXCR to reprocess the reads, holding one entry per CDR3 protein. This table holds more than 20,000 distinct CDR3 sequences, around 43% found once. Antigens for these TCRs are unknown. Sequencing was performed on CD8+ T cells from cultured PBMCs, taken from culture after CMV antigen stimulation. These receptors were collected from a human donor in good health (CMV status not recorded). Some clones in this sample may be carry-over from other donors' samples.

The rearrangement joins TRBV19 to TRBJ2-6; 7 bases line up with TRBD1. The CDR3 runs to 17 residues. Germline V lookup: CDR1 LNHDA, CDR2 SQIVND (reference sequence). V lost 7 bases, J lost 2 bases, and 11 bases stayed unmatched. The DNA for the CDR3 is TGTGCCAGTAAACCGGGACAGCTAGGCCCTGGGGCCAACGTCCTGACTTTC. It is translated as CASKPGQLGPGANVLTF.

The CDR3 DNA sequence: TGTGCCAGCAGTTTATACGGGACTAGCGACCAAGAGACCCAGTACTTC. This sequence encodes CASSLYGTSDQETQYF. The chain employs TRBV28 and TRBJ2-5; 10 bases agree with TRBD2. With 1 base clipped from V and 0 bases from J, the junction kept 2 bases outside the gene matches. This CDR3 is built from 16 residues. Germline V gene sequence: CDR1 MDHEN, CDR2 SYDVKM.

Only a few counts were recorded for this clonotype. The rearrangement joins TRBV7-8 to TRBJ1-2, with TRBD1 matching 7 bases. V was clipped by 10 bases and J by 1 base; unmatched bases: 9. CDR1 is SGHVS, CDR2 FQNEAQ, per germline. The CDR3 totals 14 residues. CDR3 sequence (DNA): TGTGCCACCGACAGGGACCCAGTTAACTATGGCTACACCTTC. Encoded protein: CATDRDPVNYGYTF.

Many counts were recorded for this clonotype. CDR3 in amino acids: CASSLQGVRTYGYTF. CDR3 nucleotides: TGTGCCAGCAGCTTGCAGGGAGTTAGGACCTATGGCTACACCTTC. The V call is TRBV5-6, the J call TRBJ1-2, with a tentative D call TRBD1 (5 bases). CDR3 length equals 15 residues. V was trimmed by 1 base and J by 4 bases, leaving 14 bases between them. Germline lookup yields CDR1 SGHDT and CDR2 YYEEEE.

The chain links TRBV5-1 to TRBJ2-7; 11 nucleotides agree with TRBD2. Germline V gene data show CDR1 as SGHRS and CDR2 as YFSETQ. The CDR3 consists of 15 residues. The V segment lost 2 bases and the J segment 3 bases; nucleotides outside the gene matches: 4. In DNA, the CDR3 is TGCGCCAGCAGCTTTAGCGGGGGGGCCTTCTACGAGCAGTACTTC. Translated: CASSFSGGAFYEQYF.

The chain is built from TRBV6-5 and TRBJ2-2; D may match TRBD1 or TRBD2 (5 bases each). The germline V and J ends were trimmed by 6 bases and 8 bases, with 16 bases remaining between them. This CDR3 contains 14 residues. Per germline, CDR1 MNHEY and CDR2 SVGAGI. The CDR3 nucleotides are TGTGCCAGCAGCCCCGGGGCTTTGAGTGGGGAGCTGTTTTTT. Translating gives CASSPGALSGELFF.

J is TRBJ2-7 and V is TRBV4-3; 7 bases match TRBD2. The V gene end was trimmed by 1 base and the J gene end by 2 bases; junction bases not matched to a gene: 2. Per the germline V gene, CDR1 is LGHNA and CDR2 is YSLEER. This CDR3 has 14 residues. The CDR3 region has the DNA TGCGCCAGCAGCCAAGGGACTAGTGCCTACGAGCAGTACTTC. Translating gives CASSQGTSAYEQYF.

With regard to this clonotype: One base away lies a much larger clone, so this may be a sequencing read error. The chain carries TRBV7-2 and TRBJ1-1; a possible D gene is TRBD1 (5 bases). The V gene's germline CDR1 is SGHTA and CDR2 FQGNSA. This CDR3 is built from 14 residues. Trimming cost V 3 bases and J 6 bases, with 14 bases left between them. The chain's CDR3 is CASSFSTGVAEAFF. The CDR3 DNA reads TGTGCCAGCAGCTTTTCTACGGGGGTCGCTGAAGCTTTCTTT.